A selection of T cell receptor beta chains follows, all from one sample in a study of T cells expressing NK-cell markers. TCRdb reprocessed the 5' RACE reads and reports one entry per CDR3 protein, with no DNA. The table counts about 260,000 distinct CDR3 sequences; roughly 4.2% lies in the top ten. Sequencing used blood T cells: a sorted CD56 or NKG2C T cell subset, CD4+ or CD8+ T cells, or bulk PBMC T cells (not recorded which). These receptor sequences come from a woman aged 18-69 years in good health. Each CDR3 is given with its conserved first and last residue.

TRBV7-8	TRBJ1-2	CASSLGDSVYGYTF
TRBV7-2	TRBJ2-7	CASSLALGQVLTYEQYF
TRBV4-3	TRBJ2-7	CASSRGWDGNEQYF
TRBV29-1	TRBJ2-2	CSVPFGQGAPGELFF
TRBV11-2	TRBJ1-2	CASSLDLGPRGGYTF
TRBV20-1	TRBJ2-3	CSAGGRAVDTDTQYF
TRBV25-1	TRBJ2-1	CASNGGVTYNEQFF
TRBV24-1	TRBJ2-3	CATSDPTSGDTQYF
TRBV4-3	TRBJ2-7	CASSQAKGREQYF
TRBV2	TRBJ2-1	CASSGQGAHYNEQFF
TRBV12-3/TRBV12-4	TRBJ1-6	CASTLGVYSPLHF
TRBV12-3/TRBV12-4	TRBJ2-2	CASPRQFVSNTGELFF
TRBV6-5	TRBJ2-1	CASSYTSQRYNEQFF
TRBV9	TRBJ2-1	CASSIQPLGNEQFF
TRBV7-8	TRBJ1-1	CASSLTISFRGRSEAFF
TRBV27	TRBJ2-3	CASSARRRATDTQYF
TRBV4-3	TRBJ2-5	CASSQVLAGVGPETQYF
TRBV25-1	TRBJ2-3	CASRRAGDTDTQYF
TRBV7-2	TRBJ2-7	CASSPRGRLAVVYEQYF
TRBV15	TRBJ2-5	CATSRAEETQYF
TRBV29-1	TRBJ2-3	CSVVALAGVDASTDTQYF
TRBV9	TRBJ2-5	CASSWGGQYQETQYF
TRBV12-3/TRBV12-4	TRBJ2-3	CASRHRDIPSTDTQYF
TRBV18	TRBJ1-1	CASSRQGSTEAFF
TRBV7-3	TRBJ2-6	CASSFSISGANVLTF
TRBV5-4	TRBJ2-3	CASSSGSPWDTQYF
TRBV12-3/TRBV12-4	TRBJ1-3	CASSYQGGNTIYF
TRBV5-1	TRBJ2-4	CASSQENIQYF
TRBV5-1	TRBJ1-4	CASSLVAGGNEKLFF
TRBV7-9	TRBJ2-5	CASSPPRTGGETQYF
TRBV7-3	TRBJ2-7	CASSLIPGTGVEQYF
TRBV12-3/TRBV12-4	TRBJ1-5	CASSPYMEPQHF
TRBV20-1	TRBJ1-2	CSARGGGMGYGYTF
TRBV18	TRBJ2-7	CASSPLFSDTRYEQYF
TRBV20-1	TRBJ1-2	CSLVGIYGYTF
TRBV7-9	TRBJ1-1	CASSLGDRRPLNTEAFF
TRBV28	TRBJ1-5	CASSSLRATNQPQHF
TRBV19	TRBJ2-1	CASAKTDSYNEQFF
TRBV5-1	TRBJ2-3	CASSAGPSGGPDTQYF
TRBV19	TRBJ2-2	CASNLPGHRSTGELFF
TRBV5-1	TRBJ2-7	CASSQGTSGIYEQYF
TRBV30	TRBJ1-5	CAWTRTGGYQPQHF